Listed below are T cell receptor beta chains from one sample, sequenced in a study of cytomegalovirus exposure and HLA in healthy donors. TCRdb's copy holds only in-frame clones and misses some; the assay was immunoSEQ multiplex PCR. The sample shows some 170,000 clones, approximately 80% of them seen only once. Sequenced input: PBMCs. These TCRs come from a man younger than 35 in good health and CMV-seropositive. The conserved cysteine and the conserved F or W are not part of the CDR3 here.

V	length	J	CDR3
TRBV2	14	TRBJ1-5	ASSDRVSAIQQPQH
TRBV2	15	TRBJ2-2	ASSESVEGANTGELF
TRBV30	10	TRBJ1-1	AWSPTGYEAF
TRBV18	13	TRBJ2-7	ASSPITGATYEQY
TRBV19	12	TRBJ1-6	ASSGRQVRSPLH
TRBV12-5	13	TRBJ1-2	ASGLVPDRAGGYT
TRBV30	10	TRBJ1-2	AWRGGLYGYT
TRBV6-5	10	TRBJ1-2	ASGASNYGYT
TRBV10-3	12	TRBJ2-1	AISESQGLDEQF
TRBV2	13	TRBJ1-2	ASRIRNNQVYGYT